These 18 T cell receptor beta chains share one sample of origin, sequenced in a study of human T cells and chemical hapten exposure. Time point specified: pre-sensitization, week 0. The treatment is: therapeutic diphenylcyclopropenone sensitization with weekly scalp DPC. Using its own MiXCR run on the RACE reads, TCRdb lists one record per CDR3 protein. The sample contains 95,000 to 150,000 distinct CDR3 sequences, 13% of which appear only once. The sample was whole blood, taken in connection with sensitization to the hapten diphenylcyclopropenone (DPC). The receptors originated from a woman aged 18-30 years with alopecia areata. Some clones in this sample may be carry-over from other donors' samples.

This clonotype was seen a few times. This rearrangement joins TRBV6-6 to TRBJ2-5, with TRBD2 matching over 12 bases. J gave up 2 bases and V 2 bases, and 6 bases lay outside the gene matches. The CDR3 contains 17 residues. The germline CDR1 and CDR2 sequences are MNHNY and SVGAGI (reference sequence). CDR3 coding DNA: TGTGCCAGCAGTTACGGCACCCTAGCGGGGGGGCAAGAGACCCAGTACTTC. This sequence encodes CASSYGTLAGGQETQYF.

This clonotype was found a few times. The chain is built from TRBV5-6 and TRBJ1-1; D is perhaps TRBD1 (6 bases). The ends were cut back, 2 bases at V and 7 bases at J, with 18 bases in the middle. The germline gives CDR1 SGHDT, CDR2 YYEEEE. CDR3 length: 15 residues. The chain's CDR3 is CASSLRTALGDEAFF. Written as DNA, the CDR3 is TGTGCCAGCAGCTTAAGGACAGCCCTGGGGGATGAAGCTTTCTTT.

The chain combines TRBV29-1 with TRBJ1-1; D not resolved. This CDR3 is built from 12 residues. From germline, CDR1 is SQVTM and CDR2 ANQGSEA. The V gene lost 6 bases and the J gene lost 9 bases, with 17 bases spanning the gap. The CDR3 here is CSVLGPLGKAFF. DNA of the CDR3: TGCAGCGTCCTAGGACCCCTAGGAAAAGCTTTCTTT.

V and J are TRBV21-1 and TRBJ2-1; TRBD1 reflects the table's D call only, with no check against the DNA. TRBV21-1 is a recognized pseudogene. CDR3 length: 10 residues. CDR3 residues: CASRQGAMLF. CDR3 bases: TGTGCCAGCAGGCAGGGGGCGATGCTCTTC.

The chain recombines TRBV9 with TRBJ2-2; D is perhaps TRBD2 (5 bases). Germline V lookup: CDR1 SGDLS, CDR2 YYNGEE. This CDR3 has 15 amino acids. Trimming stripped 1 base from V and 0 bases from J, with 7 bases between. The CDR3 reads CASSVTGTNTGELFF. In DNA form, the CDR3 reads TGTGCCAGCAGCGTAACGGGGACGAACACCGGGGAGCTGTTTTTT.

V and J are TRBV20-1 and TRBJ2-7; 7 bases line up with TRBD2. Germline-derived CDR1 and CDR2 are DFQATT and SNEGSKA (reference sequence). Trimming removed 5 bases from V and 4 bases from J; junction bases left unmatched: 8. The CDR3 has 13 amino acids. The CDR3 region has the DNA TGCAGTGCTCACAGCGGGGACCCGTACGAGCAGTACTTC. This translates into CSAHSGDPYEQYF.

Remarks on this clonotype: The junction does not match germline at one end; this may be a read error. This chain uses TRBV4-3 with TRBJ2-7; TRBD1 aligns across 10 bases. CDR1 LGHNA and CDR2 YSLEER come from the germline V gene. The CDR3 totals 14 residues. The CDR3 loop reads CASSQTGGSHEQYF. CDR3 sequence (DNA): TGCGCCAGCAGCCAGACAGGGGGCTCCCACGAGCAGTACTTC.

The rearrangement uses TRBV20-1 and TRBJ2-1; 8 positions agree with TRBD1. The CDR3 is made up of 13 amino acids. Germline values: CDR1 DFQATT, CDR2 SNEGSKA (reference sequence). Trimming took 5 bases from V and 7 from J; bases not matched to a gene: 7. This chain's CDR3 is CSALGQGANEQFF. The CDR3, as DNA: TGCAGTGCTCTCGGACAGGGAGCGAATGAGCAGTTCTTC.

This rearrangement joins TRBV28 to TRBJ1-1; tentative D call: TRBD1 (5 bases). The CDR3 runs to 14 residues. Germline V gene lookup returns CDR1 MDHEN and CDR2 SYDVKM. The germline V and J ends were trimmed by 5 bases and 2 bases, with 12 bases remaining between them. CDR3 in DNA: TGTGCCAGCAGTGTTCACAGGTATAACACTGAAGCTTTCTTT. Translated, it gives CASSVHRYNTEAFF.

The chain is built from TRBV11-2 and TRBJ2-5; 12 bases are a match to TRBD2. Losses at the gene ends were 2 bases for V and 4 bases for J; bases not matched to a gene: 5. CDR3 length: 16 residues. Germline-derived CDR1 and CDR2 are SGHAT and FQNNGV. The DNA for the CDR3 is TGTGCCAGCAGCTTAACTCTAGCGGGGGGGCGAGAGACCCAGTACTTC. Encoded protein: CASSLTLAGGRETQYF.

This clonotype was seen ten or more times. The chain uses TRBV6-2 or TRBV6-3 and TRBJ1-1; D not resolved. This CDR3 is built from 15 residues. The V gene lost 0 bases and the J gene lost 4 bases, with 12 bases spanning the gap. CDR1 and CDR2 (germline): MNHEY, SVGEGT. DNA for the CDR3: TGTGCCAGCAGTTACTCCTGGGTTTCGGGCACTGAAGCTTTCTTT. This translates into CASSYSWVSGTEAFF.

This clonotype showed up many times. The rearrangement uses TRBV29-1 and TRBJ1-5; 7 bases agree with TRBD1. Germline assignment: CDR1 SQVTM and CDR2 ANQGSEA. CDR3 size: 13 residues. V lost 6 bases, J lost 4 bases, and 6 bases stayed unmatched. The CDR3 is CSVGTAVNQPQHF. CDR3 sequence (DNA): TGCAGCGTCGGGACAGCCGTGAATCAGCCCCAGCATTTT.

In this sample, this clonotype turned up a few times. The chain carries TRBV11-2 and TRBJ1-6, with TRBD1 identical over 10 bases. CDR1 and CDR2 from the germline V gene are SGHAT and FQNNGV. The CDR3 covers 14 residues. The J segment lost 14 bases and the V segment lost 4 bases, leaving 8 bases of the junction unmatched. CDR3 region: CASSSSRDRGTLHF. In nucleotides, the CDR3 is TGTGCCAGCAGCTCGTCCCGGGACAGGGGAACCCTCCACTTT.

This clonotype was picked up a small number of times. This chain connects TRBV20-1 to TRBJ1-6; no clear D. Trimming removed 3 bases at V and 0 bases at J, with 9 bases between. The CDR3 runs to 15 residues. Germline CDR1 and CDR2: DFQATT and SNEGSKA (reference sequence). For the CDR3, the DNA is TGCAGTGCTAGGGGAGAAAACTCCTATAATTCACCCCTCCACTTT. Its translation: CSARGENSYNSPLHF.

There are many counts of this clonotype. The genes are TRBV6-2 or TRBV6-3 and TRBJ2-7; possibly TRBD2 for D (5 bases). Between the trimmed V and J ends, which lost 7 bases and 5 bases, there was a span of 12 bases. This CDR3 region has 12 residues. Germline CDR1 reads MNHEY; CDR2 reads SVGEGT. CDR3 DNA: TGTGCCAGCAATGAGAGAGGGCACGAGCAGTACTTC. Its translation is CASNERGHEQYF.

This clonotype was seen a few times. The chain carries TRBV6-6 and TRBJ1-2, with 7 bases lining up with TRBD1. Germline-derived CDR1 and CDR2 are MNHNY and SVGAGI (reference sequence). The CDR3 length is 15 residues. Trimming at V came to 6 bases and at J to 8 bases, leaving 15 bases not matched to a gene. CDR3 bases: TGTGCCAGCAGAAACCTACAGGGGCCGCTGTGGGGCTACACCTTC. Translating it yields CASRNLQGPLWGYTF.

The chain employs TRBV14 and TRBJ2-7; TRBD1 aligns across 10 bases. Germline CDR1 is SGHDN and CDR2 is FVKESK. V lost 0 bases and J lost 7; bases outside the gene matches: 9. The CDR3 consists of 16 residues. The CDR3 reads CASSQEVGTGAKEQYF. DNA for the CDR3: TGTGCCAGCAGCCAAGAAGTAGGGACAGGGGCTAAAGAGCAGTACTTC.

The CDR3 nucleotides read TGCGCCAGCAGCATTAGAGACCTTAGCTCTGGGGCCAACGTCCTGACTTTC. It specifies CASSIRDLSSGANVLTF. The V call is TRBV5-1, the J call TRBJ2-6; D call uncertain. Per germline, CDR1 SGHRS and CDR2 YFSETQ. V was cut by 4 bases and J by 0 bases, with 14 bases left in between. The CDR3 consists of 17 residues.